One TCR beta chain is described in this entry. Antigen unknown. The V end lost 5 bases, the J end lost 4 bases, and 5 bases lay between the germline ends. CDR1 is SEHNR and CDR2 is FQNEAQ in the germline V gene (reference sequence). CDR3 length equals 11 residues. This sample stems from a study of T cell repertoires in cytomegalovirus infection. At the level of the study: Public TCR beta signatures were indicative of both CMV infection and a matching HLA type.

Study-wide results and limits: Cumulative frequency (of public TCR beta family members) identified carriers of CMV plus the relevant HLA. In two of eight donors, the top clonotype was HLA-C-restricted CMV-specific.

TCRdb independently ran MiXCR on the reads; one entry per CDR3 protein. The sample contains approximately 500,000 distinct CDR3 sequences, around 27% of which appear only once. The TCR comes from a human donor in good health (CMV status not recorded). Some clones in this sample may be carry-over from other donors' samples. The chain employs TRBV7-9 and TRBJ2-5, with unresolved D. Sequenced input: PBMCs. CDR3 protein: CASSHAETQYF. The DNA for the CDR3 is TGTGCCAGCAGCCACGCAGAGACCCAGTACTTC. The full variable domain, completed using reference TRBV7-9 and TRBJ2-5, is DTGVSQNPRHKITKRGQNVTFRCDPISEHNRLYWYRQTLGQGPEFLTYFQNEAQLEKSRLLSDRFSAERPKGSFSTLEIQRTEQGDSAMYLCASSHAETQYFGPGTRLLVL.